The TCR beta chain under discussion was sequenced for a study of T cells in narcolepsy listed by TCRdb under 2018. General notes on the study: Healthy control donors were enrolled in the study alongside patients who had narcolepsy type 1 or type 2 (NT1, NT2). To look for autoreactive T cells in narcolepsy patients that target self-antigens of hypocretin neurons (hypocretin, TRIB2), the study used TCR Vbeta sequencing to follow clonotypes in blood and CSF. The paper as a whole reports these results and caveats: Autoreactive clonotypes were reported to be detected serially in the blood of the same patients and of different patients, but not in the blood of healthy controls. Some blood memory CD4+ repertoires from patients and controls contained no sequences matching autoreactive T cell clones. Plots that compared CSF and blood CD4+ T cell clonotypes from the same patient highlighted HCRT-specific and TRIB2-specific autoreactive clonotypes. Patients and controls had comparable numbers of sequenced blood memory CD4+ clonotypes, averaging about 37,000 and 33,000, respectively.

The protocol used for the library was the immunoSEQ multiplex PCR assay. This is the immuneACCESS table as TCRdb keeps it, with only in-frame sequences that have V and J called. A part of the clones is gone; compared with another copy, unresolved V genes explain less than half, and the rest is unexplained. This sample holds around 35,000 clones; roughly 90% were observed only once. 0.95% to 1.5% of the sample is taken by the ten largest. This clone was seen only a few times. Which antigen it targets is not known. It has no much larger one-base neighbor in the sample; base qualities were not kept. The cysteine opens and the phenylalanine closes a CDR3 of 15 amino acids. Only the CDR3 DNA stays, 45 bases, in frame from base 1. From a lookup of the germline V gene (reference sequence), CDR1 and CDR2 are PRHDT and FYEKMQ. Cut back by 5 bases and 2 bases, the V and J ends lie 16 bases apart. For TCR Vbeta sequencing, memory CD4+ T cells were sorted ex vivo from the peripheral blood of narcolepsy patients and healthy controls.

The clonotype originates from a human donor with narcolepsy. Sequenced material: CD45RA- memory CD4+ T cells from PBMCs. Read against the paper, the sample's cell subset or site label means: memory T cells sorted ex vivo from peripheral blood. The chain is assembled from TRBV13 and TRBJ2-7; the D segment could be TRBD2, given 5 matching bases. The sequenced DNA is TGTGCCAGCAGCCTCAGACGAGGGATCACCTACGAGCAGTACTTC. Translated, it reads CASSLRRGITYEQYF.